The sequence of this TCR beta chain was determined in a study of blood T cell repertoires in COVID-19 (dated by TCRdb to the early 2020s). At the level of the whole study: Collaborator samples came from the United States, Italy and Spain and covered acute and convalescent phases of COVID-19. The prospective study material was composed of cDNA or gDNA derived from T cells, B-cell-depleted T cells, or PBMCs. Subjects who had been exposed to COVID-19, were actively infected with it, or had recovered from it provided the deeply sampled blood TCRbeta repertoires that made up the dataset. The repertoires were released in a freely available public database meant as a resource for research on the immune response to SARS-CoV-2. The samples were drawn from the first 160 participants of the ongoing ImmuneRACE study and from over 950 subjects provided by 6 global collaborators. A de-identified subject ID, COVID-19 status, age in years and sex were almost always included in the sample metadata. HLA class I and class II types, where available, came from metadata supplied by the sample provider rather than from assay-based typing.

The collaborating institutions used their own protocols to collect whole blood in K2EDTA tubes. Collaborator samples were shipped for TCRbeta analysis as frozen whole blood, isolated PBMCs, or DNA extracted from either sample type. The study at large found these results: How much clinical and demographic metadata was included differed by source and by participant, and the metadata was provided uncurated.

A word on this clone: Its antigen is still unknown. No base quality values were provided; no much bigger clone lies one nucleotide off.

The immunoSEQ Assay, a bias-controlled multiplex PCR, was used to amplify TCRbeta CDR3 regions from genomic DNA. In the source study's methods: The number of nucleated cells in each sample was estimated from the amplification of reference gene primers within the assay. To quantify the absolute abundance of each unique TCRbeta CDR3 rearrangement, sequence reads were collapsed and filtered. Productive Simpson clonality was computed per sample as the square root of Simpson's diversity index over productive rearrangements. TCRdb limited this immuneACCESS table to in-frame rearrangements with V and J called. A share of clones is missing; checked studies link under half to unresolved V genes, and the rest is unexplained. V, J and clone size derive from that table, while D and trimming were established from the DNA sequence. The sample table contains roughly 130,000 clones; only one count was recorded for more than 75% of them. The top ten clonotypes cover less than 4.5% of the sample.

CDR3 length: 15 amino acids, cysteine to phenylalanine. The sequence is cut down to CDR3 DNA, 45 bases in frame from base 1. The germline ends are 12 bases apart after V is trimmed by 6 bases and J by 0 bases. Sequences MNHEY (CDR1) and SVGAGI (CDR2) are obtained from the germline V gene. The origin of this receptor is a woman aged 55-70 years with acute or convalescent COVID-19. Sequenced: peripheral blood. The rearrangement joined TRBV6-5 to TRBJ1-5; perhaps TRBD1 is the D gene, with 5 bases matching. The base sequence is TGTGCCAGCAGGCCTCTGACAGCTAGCAATCAGCCCCAGCATTTT. Translated, this is CASRPLTASNQPQHF.